One sample yielded the 27 T cell receptor beta chains listed below, sequenced in a study of T-cell reconstitution after alpha-beta-depleted transplantation in children. The TCRbeta library was prepared with unique molecular identifiers. TCRdb re-derived calls from the PCR reads in MiXCR, one entry per CDR3 protein. This sample has 450,000 to 550,000 distinct CDR3 sequences, with around 10% found just once. The sample was PBMCs, mostly from graft donor cells, taken 180 days after TCRalphabeta/CD19-depleted stem cell transplant. Every receptor here comes from a female patient aged 2 to 10 who had a stem cell transplant for aplastic anemia, so the T cells may come from the graft donor.

The chain recombines TRBV3-1 with TRBJ2-2, with 8 positions matching TRBD2. Germline V gene sequence: CDR1 LGHDT, CDR2 YNNKEL (reference sequence). The CDR3 loop spans 20 amino acids. Trimming took 0 bases from V and 1 from J; bases not matched to a gene: 13. CDR3 protein: CASSQEGYSGNHLNTGELFF. The CDR3 nucleotides are TGTGCCAGCAGCCAAGAGGGATATAGCGGGAACCACCTGAACACCGGGGAGCTGTTTTTT. Drawing the rest from reference TRBV3-1 and TRBJ2-2, the complete variable domain is DTAVSQTPKYLVTQMGNDKSIKCEQNLGHDTMYWYKQDSKKFLKIMFSYNNKELIINETVPNRFSPKSPDKAHLNLHINSLELGDSAVYFCASSQEGYSGNHLNTGELFFGEGSRLTVL.

This clonotype occurred a few times. V usage is TRBV5-6 and J usage is TRBJ2-1, with 7 positions matching TRBD1. Trimming at V came to 2 bases and at J to 4 bases, leaving 6 bases not matched to a gene. CDR1 is SGHDT and CDR2 is YYEEEE in the germline V gene. CDR3 length equals 15 residues. In nucleotides, the CDR3 is TGTGCCAGCAGCTTACCGAGACAGGGTTACAATGAGCAGTTCTTC. It yields the protein CASSLPRQGYNEQFF.

There are a few counts of this clonotype. The gene calls are TRBV20-1 and TRBJ1-2; no clear D. Trimming left V 6 bases short and J 0 bases short, with 11 bases between. The CDR3 covers 13 residues. Germline V gives CDR1 DFQATT, CDR2 SNEGSKA (reference sequence). As DNA, the CDR3 is TGCAGTGCCGAACAAGGAACTAACTATGGCTACACCTTC. Its protein is CSAEQGTNYGYTF.

This clonotype showed up just a few times. This chain's CDR3 is CASSLGVIGKTEAFF. Here the CDR3 DNA reads TGCGCCAGCAGCTTAGGGGTTATAGGGAAAACTGAAGCTTTCTTT. The chain carries TRBV5-1 and TRBJ1-1; possible D gene TRBD1, 5 bases. V lost 2 bases and J lost 5, with 16 bases in between. The germline CDR1 and CDR2 sequences are SGHRS and YFSETQ. The CDR3 extends over 15 amino acids. Full variable domain (rest looked up from reference TRBV5-1 and TRBJ1-1): KAGVTQTPRYLIKTRGQQVTLSCSPISGHRSVSWYQQTPGQGLQFLFEYFSETQRNKGNFPGRFSGRQFSNSRSEMNVSTLELGDSALYLCASSLGVIGKTEAFFGQGTRLTVV.

The chain uses TRBV30 and TRBJ1-5, with D unclear. The CDR3 is 13 residues long. Germline assignment: CDR1 GTSNPN and CDR2 SVGIG (reference sequence). Trimming took 3 bases from V and 9 from J, leaving 15 bases between them. In DNA, the CDR3 is TGTGCCTGGAGCCAAGATATCGTGATGCCCCAGCATTTT. Its protein product is CAWSQDIVMPQHF.

This rearrangement joins TRBV7-9 to TRBJ1-2, with D hard to call. CDR3 length: 14 residues. Between the trimmed V and J ends, which lost 5 bases and 6 bases, there was a span of 16 bases. Germline values: CDR1 SEHNR, CDR2 FQNEAQ (reference sequence). CDR3 sequence: CASSASREWDGYTF. The CDR3 region has the DNA TGTGCCAGCAGCGCCTCACGGGAGTGGGATGGCTACACCTTC.

This clonotype showed up just a few times. The chain joins TRBV5-1 to TRBJ2-1, with TRBD2 matching 13 bases. The CDR3 has 17 residues. Trimming cost V 0 bases and J 7 bases; bases outside gene matches: 7. Germline V CDR1 and CDR2: SGHRS, YFSETQ. The CDR3 nucleotides read TGCGCCAGCAGCTTGGAATCCGGGACTAGCGGGATGAATGAGCAGTTCTTC. This codes for CASSLESGTSGMNEQFF.

This clonotype has just a few counts. The chain carries TRBV4-2 and TRBJ2-7, with a tentative D call TRBD2 (6 bases). Deletions cut 2 bases from V and 2 bases from J, with 16 bases between. The CDR3 sequence is 16 residues long. From germline, CDR1 is LGHNA and CDR2 YNFKEQ. CDR3 in DNA: TGTGCCAGCAGCCAACCGGGGGACCTGGGCACCTACGAGCAGTACTTC. It encodes CASSQPGDLGTYEQYF.

The chain combines TRBV27 with TRBJ1-1; 9 bases fit TRBD1. Germline V gives CDR1 MNHEY, CDR2 SMNVEV (reference sequence). This CDR3 is built from 16 residues. The trim removed 6 bases at V and 3 bases at J, leaving 11 bases unmatched. CDR3 in DNA: TGTGCCAGCAGCCAACACCCGGGACAGGGCTACACTGAAGCTTTCTTT. Translation: CASSQHPGQGYTEAFF.

The rearrangement links TRBV7-8 to TRBJ2-2; no clear D gene. CDR3 length equals 15 residues. V was clipped by 5 bases and J by 1 base, with 11 bases between them. Germline V gene data show CDR1 as SGHVS and CDR2 as FQNEAQ. Written as DNA, the CDR3 is TGTGCCAGCAGCCCCCGGGTCAGGAACACCGGGGAGCTGTTTTTT. It yields the protein CASSPRVRNTGELFF.

This clonotype was counted many times. The DNA for the CDR3 is TGTGCCAGCAGCTCCTACCTAGCCACTTGGGGTTTAAAGGAGCAGTACTTC. It translates to CASSSYLATWGLKEQYF. The chain recombines TRBV5-8 with TRBJ2-7; maybe TRBD2 (5 bases). The CDR3 spans 17 residues. Germline V lookup: CDR1 SGHTS, CDR2 YDEGEE. With 3 bases removed from V and 7 bases from J, the gap between germline ends came to 26 bases.

This clonotype was counted ten times or more. This chain links TRBV18 with TRBJ2-3; D uncertain. V was pared by 8 bases and J by 2 bases, with 8 bases between. This CDR3 contains 12 residues. Germline V CDR1 and CDR2: KGHSH, LQKENI. The CDR3 protein is CASSSSTDTQYF. CDR3 coding DNA: TGTGCCAGCAGCTCCTCCACAGATACGCAGTATTTT.

This clonotype showed up many times. The genes are TRBV7-2 and TRBJ2-3; D not resolved. CDR3 length: 13 amino acids. Germline V CDR1 and CDR2: SGHTA, FQGNSA. V shed 2 bases and J shed 6 bases, with 9 bases lying between them. CDR3 DNA: TGTGCCAGCAGCTTATGGTCAGCGGATACGCAGTATTTT. This translates into CASSLWSADTQYF.

V gene TRBV12-3 or TRBV12-4 combines with J gene TRBJ1-4; 7 nucleotides agree with TRBD1. The CDR3 is 13 residues long. V trimming: 6 bases; J trimming: 4 bases; junction bases outside the gene matches: 2. CDR3: CASRRGLNEKLFF. The CDR3 DNA sequence: TGTGCCAGCAGGAGGGGGCTTAATGAAAAACTGTTTTTT.

This clonotype was recorded a few times. The chain combines TRBV4-3 with TRBJ2-2; a possible D gene is TRBD1 (5 bases). Trimming removed 4 bases from V and 4 bases from J, with 10 bases in between. This CDR3 is 14 amino acids long. Germline V lookup: CDR1 LGHNA, CDR2 YSLEER. CDR3 amino acids: CASSLFQGTGELFF. CDR3 nucleotides: TGCGCCAGCAGCCTCTTCCAGGGCACCGGGGAGCTGTTTTTT.

The sample holds a few counts of this clonotype. The chain recombines TRBV10-3 with TRBJ2-3; 10 nucleotides agree with TRBD2. From germline, CDR1 is ENHRY and CDR2 SYGVKD. V shed 4 bases and J 2 bases; nucleotides not matched to a gene: 12. The CDR3 has 18 residues. DNA of the CDR3: TGTGCCATCAGTGCCCTACTAGCGGGAAAGCCTTTCACAGATACGCAGTATTTT. This gives the protein CAISALLAGKPFTDTQYF.

The chain is built from TRBV5-1 and TRBJ2-7; 7 bases are a match to TRBD2. V lost 4 bases to trimming and J lost 5 bases; unmatched junction nucleotides: 12. The CDR3 is made up of 15 amino acids. Per germline, CDR1 SGHRS and CDR2 YFSETQ. The CDR3 loop is CASSGGDQGRNEQYV. CDR3 in DNA: TGCGCCAGCAGCGGGGGGGACCAGGGTCGGAACGAGCAGTACGTC.

This clonotype has just a few counts. The chain is built from TRBV28 and TRBJ2-5; 7 nucleotides match TRBD1. With V trimmed by 6 bases and J by 5 bases, 6 bases remained unmatched. The V gene's germline CDR1 is MDHEN and CDR2 SYDVKM. The CDR3 covers 13 residues. This CDR3 reads CASSADRLETQYF. In DNA form, the CDR3 reads TGTGCCAGCAGCGCGGACAGGCTGGAGACCCAGTACTTC.

This chain connects TRBV2 to TRBJ1-1, with D possibly TRBD1 on 5 matching bases. There are 14 residues in the CDR3. Germline V gene sequence: CDR1 SNHLY, CDR2 FYNNEI. The CDR3 coding sequence is TGTACCTTCAGCAGGGACGGCCTAAACACTGAAGCTTTCTTT. Residues: CTFSRDGLNTEAFF.

This clonotype came up many times. This chain uses TRBV11-2 with TRBJ2-2, with 8 nucleotides matching TRBD1. CDR1 is SGHAT, CDR2 FQNNGV, per germline. The V and J ends lost 1 base and 5 bases, in that order; junction bases with no gene match: 12. This CDR3 region has 18 residues. CDR3: CASSLVVVRGRWTGELFF. As DNA, the CDR3 is TGTGCCAGCAGCTTAGTAGTAGTCAGGGGGCGATGGACCGGGGAGCTGTTTTTT.

This clonotype has just a few counts. The chain recombines TRBV25-1 with TRBJ1-6; 7 bases match TRBD1. The V segment lost 4 bases and the J segment 9 bases; nucleotides outside the gene matches: 9. Germline CDR1 and CDR2: MGHDK and SYGVNS. The length of the CDR3 is 15 residues. The CDR3 DNA is TGTGCCAGCAGTGTTGGGAGACAGGGCCGTTCACCCCTCCACTTT. Residues: CASSVGRQGRSPLHF.

This clonotype was detected only a few times. The rearrangement uses TRBV6-5 and TRBJ1-4, with D perhaps TRBD1 (6 bases). This CDR3 contains 14 residues. V was pared by 0 bases and J by 12 bases, with 14 bases between. Germline CDR1 MNHEY, CDR2 SVGAGI. This CDR3 reads CASSYSQGLDQLFF. CDR3 nucleotide sequence: TGTGCCAGCAGTTACTCACAGGGACTCGATCAACTGTTTTTT.

This clonotype was detected only a few times. This chain connects TRBV12-3 or TRBV12-4 to TRBJ2-1; TRBD2 matches at 13 bases. With 3 bases clipped from V and 4 bases from J, the junction kept 15 bases outside the gene matches. The CDR3 totals 20 residues. The CDR3 protein is CASSFLGLAGISSGYNEQFF. The CDR3 DNA follows: TGTGCCAGCAGTTTTCTGGGACTAGCGGGAATAAGTTCGGGTTACAATGAGCAGTTCTTC.

The chain carries TRBV24-1 and TRBJ2-2; 9 bases fit TRBD1. Losses at the gene ends were 10 bases for V and 1 base for J; bases not matched to a gene: 3. Germline V CDR1 and CDR2: KGHDR, SFDVKD. CDR3 size: 14 residues. CDR3 bases: TGTGCCACAAGGGACAGGGTGAACACCGGGGAGCTGTTTTTT. Encoded protein: CATRDRVNTGELFF.

The chain employs TRBV18 and TRBJ2-1; D ambiguous. The germline V gene has CDR1 KGHSH and CDR2 LQKENI. The length of the CDR3 is 15 residues. V shed 3 bases and J shed 0 bases, with 9 bases lying between them. CDR3 protein: CASSPRLGSYNEQFF. The CDR3 nucleotides are TGTGCCAGCTCACCCAGACTGGGCTCCTACAATGAGCAGTTCTTC.

This clonotype has only a few counts. The chain joins TRBV30 to TRBJ2-5; D unclear. The CDR3 contains 13 residues. The germline V gene encodes CDR1 GTSNPN and CDR2 SVGIG (reference sequence). V gave up 0 bases and J gave up 1 base, with 6 bases separating them. The CDR3 DNA sequence: TGTGCCTGGAGTGTAATGTTCCAAGAGACCCAGTACTTC. Translating it yields CAWSVMFQETQYF.

This clonotype was recorded at least ten times. V and J are TRBV28 and TRBJ1-5, with a possible D match to TRBD1 (5 bases). CDR3 size: 12 residues. The germline gives CDR1 MDHEN, CDR2 SYDVKM. V was trimmed by 6 bases and J by 6 bases, leaving 9 bases between them. CDR3 loop: CASRQGGQPQHF. The DNA of the CDR3 is TGTGCCAGCAGGCAGGGTGGTCAGCCCCAGCATTTT.